The 21 T cell receptor beta chains below come from one sample, sequenced in a study of cytomegalovirus exposure and HLA in healthy donors. The study ran its PCR with 60 Vbeta and 13 Jbeta primers. Only in-frame clones appear in the TCRdb table, and some are missing; sequencing was by immunoSEQ multiplex PCR. This sample carries about 200,000 clones, roughly 80% of them seen once, and the ten largest clones take roughly 2%. The source material was PBMCs. These receptors came from a woman aged 25-40 years in good health and CMV-seropositive.

The V and J genes are TRBV10-3 and TRBJ2-7, with 7 bases aligning to TRBD1. After removal of 8 bases from V and 2 bases from J, the junction contained 3 bases not matched to a gene. The CDR3 is 12 amino acids. The germline V gene has CDR1 ENHRY and CDR2 SYGVKD. The CDR3 here is CAIGQATYEQYF. The CDR3 DNA follows: TGTGCCATCGGACAGGCAACCTACGAGCAGTACTTC.

V and J are TRBV5-1 and TRBJ1-4; the D is unclear. V lost 6 bases to trimming and J lost 5 bases, with 14 bases between them. CDR1 and CDR2 from the germline V gene are SGHRS and YFSETQ. This CDR3 region has 14 residues. CDR3: CASTLQPGNEKLFF. The CDR3 coding sequence is TGCGCCAGCACTCTTCAACCGGGGAATGAAAAACTGTTTTTT.

This clone was detected a few times. The chain links TRBV5-1 to TRBJ2-2; perhaps TRBD2 as D (8 bases). With 0 bases removed from V and 6 bases from J, the gap between germline ends came to 21 bases. This CDR3 spans 18 amino acids. CDR1 is SGHRS and CDR2 is YFSETQ in the germline V gene. As DNA, the CDR3 is TGCGCCAGCAGCTTGGTAGCGACAGGGAGTAGCGGGGCCGGGGAGCTGTTTTTT. Amino acids: CASSLVATGSSGAGELFF. Together with reference TRBV5-1 and TRBJ2-2, the CDR3 gives the full variable domain: KAGVTQTPRYLIKTRGQQVTLSCSPISGHRSVSWYQQTPGQGLQFLFEYFSETQRNKGNFPGRFSGRQFSNSRSEMNVSTLELGDSALYLCASSLVATGSSGAGELFFGEGSRLTVL.

The chain has TRBV19 and TRBJ1-5; 7 bases are a match to TRBD1. Germline assignment: CDR1 LNHDA and CDR2 SQIVND (reference sequence). V shed 5 bases and J 4 bases; nucleotides not matched to a gene: 11. The CDR3 has 16 residues. The CDR3 region is CASSPQQGKPNQPQHF. Written as DNA, the CDR3 is TGTGCCAGTAGTCCTCAACAGGGGAAACCGAATCAGCCCCAGCATTTT.

The CDR3 nucleotides are TGTGCCAGCTCACCACCCGCAGGGGCGTTCACTGAAGCTTTCTTT. Translation gives CASSPPAGAFTEAFF. V usage is TRBV18 and J usage is TRBJ1-1, with a possible D match to TRBD1 (6 bases). V lost 0 bases and J 4 bases, leaving 12 bases between the germline ends. This CDR3 comprises 15 residues. CDR1 is KGHSH and CDR2 is LQKENI in the germline V gene.

V usage is TRBV5-1 and J usage is TRBJ2-5; 8 bases map to TRBD2. Germline V gives CDR1 SGHRS, CDR2 YFSETQ. The length of the CDR3 is 14 residues. V gave up 3 bases and J gave up 3 bases; unmatched junction bases: 4. CDR3 protein: CASSSVSGKETQYF. The CDR3, as DNA: TGCGCCAGCAGCTCGGTTAGCGGGAAAGAGACCCAGTACTTC.

This chain connects TRBV7-9 to TRBJ2-7, with TRBD2 matching over 7 bases. The V segment lost 4 bases and the J segment 5 bases; nucleotides outside the gene matches: 5. The V gene's germline CDR1 is SEHNR and CDR2 FQNEAQ (reference sequence). The CDR3 spans 13 residues. CDR3 bases: TGTGCCAGCAGCTCCTGGGGGGGGGACGAGCAGTACTTC. Protein product: CASSSWGGDEQYF. Full variable domain (missing parts from reference TRBV7-9 and TRBJ2-7): DTGVSQNPRHKITKRGQNVTFRCDPISEHNRLYWYRQTLGQGPEFLTYFQNEAQLEKSRLLSDRFSAERPKGSFSTLEIQRTEQGDSAMYLCASSSWGGDEQYFGPGTRLTVT.

This chain links TRBV6-5 with TRBJ2-7; a weak D match, TRBD2 (6 bases). Germline assignment: CDR1 MNHEY and CDR2 SVGAGI. The CDR3 extends over 15 amino acids. Trimming shortened V by 0 bases and J by 2 bases, and 11 bases separated the two germline ends. The CDR3 sequence: CASSYSHGGAYEQYF. CDR3 in DNA: TGTGCCAGCAGTTACTCTCATGGCGGGGCCTACGAGCAGTACTTC.

The V gene is TRBV4-1, the J gene TRBJ1-6; no definite D call. Germline values: CDR1 MGHRA, CDR2 YSYEKL. Trimming left V 3 bases short and J 7 bases short, with 10 bases between. CDR3 length equals 14 residues. CDR3 in amino acids: CASSQRTENSPLHF. The CDR3 nucleotides are TGCGCCAGCAGCCAGAGAACAGAAAATTCACCCCTCCACTTT.

V gene TRBV5-1 combines with J gene TRBJ2-1, with a weak D call TRBD2 (6 bases). The V end was cut by 7 bases, the J end by 1 base, with 12 bases between. The germline CDR1 and CDR2 sequences are SGHRS and YFSETQ. The CDR3 is 14 residues long. For the CDR3, the DNA is TGCGCCAGCGCTCCGGGACTTTCCTACAATGAGCAGTTCTTC. Translated, it gives CASAPGLSYNEQFF.

This chain joins TRBV5-1 and TRBJ2-5; 10 nucleotides match TRBD1. The germline V gene has CDR1 SGHRS and CDR2 YFSETQ. This CDR3 has 15 amino acids. The junction had 8 bases not matched to a gene; V was cut back by 4 bases and J by 5 bases. CDR3 sequence reads: CASSTRQGAEETQYF. For the CDR3, the DNA is TGCGCCAGCAGCACTCGACAGGGGGCAGAGGAGACCCAGTACTTC.

V and J are TRBV5-1 and TRBJ2-7, with D possibly matching TRBD2 (5 bases). Germline V gives CDR1 SGHRS, CDR2 YFSETQ. The CDR3 spans 14 residues. Between the trimmed V and J ends, which lost 0 bases and 2 bases, there was a span of 9 bases. CDR3 DNA: TGCGCCAGCAGCTTGGCGGGAAGCACCTACGAGCAGTACTTC. Protein: CASSLAGSTYEQYF.

The chain has TRBV11-2 and TRBJ1-4; perhaps TRBD1 as D (6 bases). This CDR3 contains 15 residues. The germline gives CDR1 SGHAT, CDR2 FQNNGV. The ends were cut back, 1 base at V and 6 bases at J, with 12 bases in the middle. In DNA, the CDR3 is TGTGCCAGCAGCTTAGTGTACCGGACAGATGAAAAACTGTTTTTT. It specifies CASSLVYRTDEKLFF.

This clone appeared a few times. The V call is TRBV7-2, the J call TRBJ1-4; 7 nucleotides agree with TRBD1. CDR1 and CDR2 from the germline V gene are SGHTA and FQGNSA. Trimming removed 5 bases from V and 6 bases from J; junction bases left unmatched: 6. The CDR3 runs 14 residues. CDR3 nucleotide sequence: TGTGCCAGCAGCCCGACAGGGCTAGATGAAAAACTGTTTTTT. Translation gives CASSPTGLDEKLFF.

V gene TRBV5-3 combines with J gene TRBJ1-4, with no clear D. Being an ORF, TRBV5-3 has a function that is uncertain. CDR3 length equals 14 residues. V lost 1 base to trimming and J lost 7 bases, with 11 bases between them. The CDR3: CARSLRAGLEKLFF. The CDR3 nucleotides read TGTGCCAGAAGCTTGAGGGCAGGACTTGAAAAACTGTTTTTT.

This clone is a singleton in its sample. The V gene is TRBV9, the J gene TRBJ1-6, with TRBD1 matching 9 bases. The germline V gene has CDR1 SGDLS and CDR2 YYNGEE. V shed 7 bases, J shed 7 bases, and the junction held 6 bases outside the gene matches. The CDR3 runs 14 residues. The CDR3 protein is CASGGTGSNSPLHF. In DNA form, the CDR3 reads TGTGCCAGCGGGGGGACAGGGAGCAATTCACCCCTCCACTTT.

The count of this clone is one. The V gene is TRBV30, the J gene TRBJ2-5; possibly TRBD1 for D (6 bases). The DNA end lines up better with TRBJ2-7; the J call may be wrong. Germline V gene lookup returns CDR1 GTSNPN and CDR2 SVGIG (reference sequence). The CDR3 totals 12 residues. The CDR3 nucleotides are TGTGCCTGGAGTCCACAGGGCTACGAGCAGTACTTC. This gives the protein CAWSPQGYEQYF.

V and J are TRBV7-6 and TRBJ1-1, with D unclear. This CDR3 is built from 15 residues. Trimming took 4 bases from V and 0 from J, leaving 12 bases between them. Germline assignment: CDR1 SGHVS and CDR2 FNYEAQ. Written as DNA, the CDR3 is TGTGCCAGCAGCTCCCCGACGGGAATGAACACTGAAGCTTTCTTT. It codes for CASSSPTGMNTEAFF.

The V gene is TRBV2, the J gene TRBJ2-1; TRBD2 matches at 8 bases. Germline-derived CDR1 and CDR2 are SNHLY and FYNNEI. V trimming: 7 bases; J trimming: 5 bases; junction bases outside the gene matches: 10. The CDR3 loop spans 15 amino acids. The CDR3 sequence: CASIPLGLGHNEQFF. DNA of the CDR3: TGTGCCAGCATCCCACTGGGACTAGGCCACAATGAGCAGTTCTTC.

The chain carries TRBV29-1 and TRBJ2-1, with a tentative D call TRBD2 (5 bases). Trimming removed 4 bases at V and 4 bases at J, with 8 bases between. CDR3 length equals 12 residues. CDR1 is SQVTM and CDR2 is ANQGSEA in the germline V gene. This CDR3 reads CSVGGFYNEQFF. The CDR3 DNA follows: TGCAGCGTTGGAGGGTTTTACAATGAGCAGTTCTTC.

The rearrangement links TRBV27 to TRBJ1-4; perhaps TRBD1 as D (5 bases). This CDR3 spans 16 amino acids. Germline CDR1 is MNHEY and CDR2 is SMNVEV (reference sequence). Trimming shortened V by 4 bases and J by 4 bases, and 16 bases separated the two germline ends. CDR3 amino acids: CASSSSSGTSNEKLFF. CDR3 bases: TGTGCCAGCAGTTCCTCCTCCGGGACTAGTAATGAAAAACTGTTTTTT. The whole variable domain, filled in from reference TRBV27 and TRBJ1-4, reads EAQVTQNPRYLITVTGKKLTVTCSQNMNHEYMSWYRQDPGLGLRQIYYSMNVEVTDKGDVPEGYKVSRKEKRNFPLILESPSPNQTSLYFCASSSSSGTSNEKLFFGSGTQLSVL.